Each of the 23 T cell receptor beta chains below was sequenced from the same sample in a study of T cells after somatic rescue of genetic block. Assay: immunoSEQ multiplex PCR; the TCRdb copy retains only in-frame clones and omits some. Here the sample spans roughly 10,000 clones, roughly 74% being singletons. Sequencing was carried out using peripheral blood mononuclear cells (PBMCs). The receptor set was obtained from a boy between 10 and 17 years old.

This clone was counted only a few times. The V and J genes are TRBV6-1 and TRBJ2-5; D remains unclear. Germline lookup yields CDR1 MNHNS and CDR2 SASEGT. The length of the CDR3 is 14 residues. The V end lost 6 bases, the J end lost 1 base, and 12 bases lay between the germline ends. As DNA, the CDR3 is TGTGCCAGCAGCCTCTCAGTCCTCCAAGAGACCCAGTACTTC. Translating it yields CASSLSVLQETQYF.

The chain uses TRBV19 and TRBJ1-3, with 7 bases identical to TRBD1. CDR3 length: 16 amino acids. The J segment lost 0 bases and the V segment lost 6 bases, leaving 8 bases of the junction unmatched. The germline V gene has CDR1 LNHDA and CDR2 SQIVND (reference sequence). Here the CDR3 reads CASRTGSFFSGNTIYF. The CDR3 DNA reads as TGTGCCAGTAGGACAGGGAGCTTCTTCTCTGGAAACACCATATATTTT.

The chain is built from TRBV28 and TRBJ2-7, with D unresolved. Between the trimmed V and J ends, which lost 3 bases and 2 bases, there was a span of 5 bases. The CDR3 is 12 amino acids. Germline CDR1 and CDR2: MDHEN and SYDVKM. CDR3 sequence (DNA): TGTGCCAGCAGTTTTTCGGCCTACGAGCAGTACTTC. It yields the protein CASSFSAYEQYF.

The chain employs TRBV9 and TRBJ2-5; D is uncertain. Trimming removed 4 bases at V and 7 bases at J, with 8 bases between. This CDR3 spans 11 amino acids. Germline V gene sequence: CDR1 SGDLS, CDR2 YYNGEE. The CDR3 reads CASSSGGTQYF. CDR3 DNA: TGTGCCAGCAGCTCAGGCGGGACCCAGTACTTC. Supplemented by reference TRBV9 and TRBJ2-5, the full variable domain reads DSGVTQTPKHLITATGQRVTLRCSPRSGDLSVYWYQQSLDQGLQFLIQYYNGEERAKGNILERFSAQQFPDLHSELNLSSLELGDSALYFCASSSGGTQYFGPGTRLLVL.

The chain's CDR3 is CATSRPPGTGGGYEQYF. Written as DNA, the CDR3 is TGTGCCACCAGCAGACCTCCCGGGACAGGGGGCGGATACGAGCAGTACTTC. The chain uses TRBV15 and TRBJ2-7, with 12 bases lining up with TRBD1. Germline assignment: CDR1 LNHNV and CDR2 YYDKDF (reference sequence). Trimming at V came to 2 bases and at J to 4 bases, leaving 9 bases not matched to a gene. The CDR3 totals 17 residues.

The chain links TRBV28 to TRBJ2-3, with D perhaps being TRBD1 or TRBD2 (5 bases each). The V end lost 1 base, the J end lost 3 bases, and 11 bases lay between the germline ends. The CDR3 contains 15 residues. Germline V lookup: CDR1 MDHEN, CDR2 SYDVKM. CDR3 in amino acids: CASSLSGSGTDTQYF. CDR3 nucleotide sequence: TGTGCCAGCAGTTTATCAGGGAGTGGGACAGATACGCAGTATTTT.

V usage is TRBV28 and J usage is TRBJ2-1; 9 bases line up with TRBD1. The CDR3 totals 16 residues. The J segment lost 7 bases and the V segment lost 7 bases, leaving 14 bases of the junction unmatched. The germline CDR1 and CDR2 sequences are MDHEN and SYDVKM. This CDR3 reads CASTLTAGTGQNEQFF. CDR3 bases: TGTGCCAGCACTCTCACCGCCGGGACAGGGCAAAATGAGCAGTTCTTC.

This clone was seen a handful of times. This sequence joins TRBV7-9 and TRBJ1-6; 8 bases agree with TRBD1. Germline CDR1 and CDR2: SEHNR and FQNEAQ (reference sequence). J lost 7 bases, V lost 3 bases, and 8 bases had no gene match. This CDR3 region has 16 residues. The CDR3 loop is CASSFLRQGTNSPLHF. CDR3 nucleotides: TGTGCCAGCAGCTTTCTTCGACAGGGGACAAATTCACCCCTCCACTTT.

This clone was found a few times. The chain has TRBV28 and TRBJ1-1, with D possibly TRBD1 on 5 matching bases. The CDR3 covers 16 residues. The V and J ends lost 2 bases and 1 base respectively, with 14 bases between them. Germline lookup yields CDR1 MDHEN and CDR2 SYDVKM. The chain's CDR3 is CASSLIWRGRNTEAFF. DNA of the CDR3: TGTGCCAGCAGTTTAATATGGAGGGGAAGGAACACTGAAGCTTTCTTT.

This chain connects TRBV5-5 to TRBJ1-1; 7 bases fit TRBD1. CDR3 length equals 15 residues. With V trimmed by 2 bases and J by 0 bases, 4 bases remained unmatched. Per the germline V gene, CDR1 is SGHKS and CDR2 is YYEKEE (reference sequence). CDR3 sequence (DNA): TGTGCCAGCAGCTTAGGGGGCTCCCTGAACACTGAAGCTTTCTTT. It yields the protein CASSLGGSLNTEAFF.

In regard to this clone: The sample has other DNA sequences that encode this CDR3 too. The chain has TRBV5-1 and TRBJ2-7; possibly TRBD1 or TRBD2 for D (6 bases each). This CDR3 is 15 amino acids long. The ends were cut back, 2 bases at V and 4 bases at J, with 16 bases in the middle. CDR1 SGHRS and CDR2 YFSETQ come from the germline V gene. For the CDR3, the DNA is TGCGCCAGCAGCTTAGGGGGGCTAGCCGCGTACGAGCAGTACTTC. Its protein product is CASSLGGLAAYEQYF.

This CDR3 reads CASSDGIEEKLFF. The CDR3 nucleotides read TGTGCCAGCAGCGACGGCATCGAAGAAAAACTGTTTTTT. The chain carries TRBV9 and TRBJ1-4; no reliable D call. V gave up 3 bases and J gave up 8 bases, with 11 bases separating them. Germline lookup yields CDR1 SGDLS and CDR2 YYNGEE. This CDR3 has 13 residues.

The chain recombines TRBV6-5 with TRBJ2-3; 13 bases agree with TRBD2. With 5 bases clipped from V and 4 bases from J, the junction kept 0 bases outside the gene matches. Germline CDR1 is MNHEY and CDR2 is SVGAGI. The CDR3 spans 14 residues. CDR3 loop: CASSGTSGADTQYF. The CDR3 DNA is TGTGCCAGCAGTGGGACTAGCGGGGCAGATACGCAGTATTTT.

V gene TRBV5-1 combines with J gene TRBJ1-1; D remains unclear. Between the trimmed V and J ends, which lost 0 bases and 3 bases, there was a span of 6 bases. This CDR3 comprises 13 residues. From germline, CDR1 is SGHRS and CDR2 YFSETQ. This CDR3 reads CASSLEGHTEAFF. The CDR3 DNA reads as TGCGCCAGCAGCTTGGAGGGTCACACTGAAGCTTTCTTT.

This clone has a single count. The rearrangement links TRBV6-5 to TRBJ1-2; D possibly corresponds to TRBD1 (5 bases). The length of the CDR3 is 12 residues. From germline, CDR1 is MNHEY and CDR2 SVGAGI. V was trimmed by 5 bases and J by 8 bases, leaving 12 bases between them. CDR3 sequence (DNA): TGTGCCAGCAGTACCCGGACACGCGGCTACACCTTC. Translation gives CASSTRTRGYTF.

CDR3 loop: CASSLWRIQGNTGELFF. CDR3 nucleotide sequence: TGCGCCAGCAGCTTGTGGAGAATACAGGGGAACACCGGGGAGCTGTTTTTT. The chain couples TRBV5-1 to TRBJ2-2; TRBD1 might be the D (6 bases). There are 17 residues in the CDR3. Germline V gives CDR1 SGHRS, CDR2 YFSETQ. The ends were cut back, 1 base at V and 1 base at J, with 14 bases in the middle. Complete variable domain (other parts from reference TRBV5-1 and TRBJ2-2): KAGVTQTPRYLIKTRGQQVTLSCSPISGHRSVSWYQQTPGQGLQFLFEYFSETQRNKGNFPGRFSGRQFSNSRSEMNVSTLELGDSALYLCASSLWRIQGNTGELFFGEGSRLTVL.

This clone is a singleton in its sample. The chain is built from TRBV5-1 and TRBJ2-7; TRBD2 might be the D (5 bases). The germline CDR1 and CDR2 sequences are SGHRS and YFSETQ. Trimming took 4 bases from V and 4 from J, leaving 15 bases between them. This CDR3 spans 14 amino acids. CDR3 amino acids: CASSPVTGEYEQYF. In DNA form, the CDR3 reads TGCGCCAGCAGCCCCGTGACCGGGGAATACGAGCAGTACTTC.

The chain uses TRBV7-8 and TRBJ2-7, with D possibly called TRBD1 or TRBD2 (5 bases each). Germline V gives CDR1 SGHVS, CDR2 FQNEAQ. The CDR3 spans 16 residues. V was trimmed by 1 base and J by 4 bases, leaving 17 bases between them. The DNA of the CDR3 is TGTGCCAGCAGCTTAGAGGGGACCCTACCTACTTACGAGCAGTACTTC. Protein sequence: CASSLEGTLPTYEQYF. The variable domain in full, with the rest retrieved from reference TRBV7-8 and TRBJ2-7, is GAGVSQSPRYKVAKRGQDVALRCDPISGHVSLFWYQQALGQGPEFLTYFQNEAQLDKSGLPSDRFFAERPEGSVSTLKIQRTQQEDSAVYLCASSLEGTLPTYEQYFGPGTRLTVT.

This chain joins TRBV7-8 and TRBJ2-1; D perhaps matches TRBD2 (6 bases). Germline values: CDR1 SGHVS, CDR2 FQNEAQ. Deletions cut 4 bases from V and 4 bases from J, with 14 bases between. CDR3 length: 15 amino acids. CDR3 bases: TGTGCCAGCAGCTCGGAGGGACTCTATTACAATGAGCAGTTCTTC. This encodes CASSSEGLYYNEQFF.

The V and J genes are TRBV28 and TRBJ2-7; D is undetermined. The V and J ends lost 8 bases and 5 bases respectively, with 10 bases between them. The length of the CDR3 is 11 residues. The germline V gene encodes CDR1 MDHEN and CDR2 SYDVKM. The CDR3 DNA reads as TGTGCCAGCGGGCAACGGCACGAGCAGTACTTC. Protein sequence: CASGQRHEQYF.

CDR3 region: CASSVKRAGTDTQYF. CDR3 bases: TGTGCCAGCAGCGTTAAGAGGGCTGGAACAGATACGCAGTATTTT. The rearrangement uses TRBV9 and TRBJ2-3; D is possibly TRBD2 (5 bases). The germline gives CDR1 SGDLS, CDR2 YYNGEE. This CDR3 region has 15 residues. Deletions cut 2 bases from V and 3 bases from J, with 13 bases between.

This rearrangement joins TRBV6-6 to TRBJ2-5; D unresolved. The J call may be incorrect, as the DNA end agrees better with TRBJ2-7. This CDR3 spans 12 amino acids. Germline assignment: CDR1 MNHNY and CDR2 SVGAGI (reference sequence). The CDR3 nucleotides are TGTGCCAGCAGTTACGTGGACTACGAGCAGTACTTC. It specifies CASSYVDYEQYF.

The chain links TRBV9 to TRBJ1-2; D remains ambiguous. Germline CDR1 reads SGDLS; CDR2 reads YYNGEE. Trimming took 0 bases from V and 4 from J, leaving 13 bases between them. The CDR3 extends over 15 amino acids. The CDR3 loop reads CASSVAPGGPYGYTF. The CDR3 coding sequence is TGTGCCAGCAGCGTAGCCCCGGGCGGCCCCTATGGCTACACCTTC.